One and the same sample provided the 15 T cell receptor beta chains below, sequenced in a study of T-cell memory formation after mild COVID-19. From the 5' RACE reads, TCRdb called clonotypes with MiXCR, one entry per CDR3 protein. The table has 150,000 to 200,000 distinct CDR3 sequences, about 28% seen once. The sequencing sample was made of PBMCs or a T cell subset sorted from them (not recorded which). The origin of the receptors is an adult woman who had mild COVID-19 (a few samples of this study predate the infection). Cell type and time point are not known.

The chain couples TRBV6-5 to TRBJ2-1, with 8 positions matching TRBD2. With 0 bases clipped from V and 10 bases from J, the junction kept 8 bases outside the gene matches. The CDR3 runs 15 residues. Germline values: CDR1 MNHEY, CDR2 SVGAGI. The CDR3 sequence: CASSYSSGSTGEQFF. The CDR3 coding sequence is TGTGCCAGCAGTTACTCCAGCGGGAGTACGGGGGAGCAGTTCTTC.

The sample holds a few counts of this clonotype. The V gene is TRBV12-3 or TRBV12-4, the J gene TRBJ2-1; possibly TRBD2 for D (5 bases). CDR3 length equals 15 residues. Trimming removed 5 bases from V and 9 bases from J, with 20 bases in between. The CDR3 reads CASSLSGSQSSEQFF. The CDR3, as DNA: TGTGCCAGCAGTCTCAGCGGATCCCAATCAAGTGAGCAGTTCTTC.

The genes are TRBV19 and TRBJ2-7; possibly TRBD1 or TRBD2 for D (5 bases each). Germline CDR1 is LNHDA and CDR2 is SQIVND (reference sequence). The CDR3 sequence is 14 residues long. V dropped 3 bases and J dropped 2 bases, with 11 bases sitting between them. The CDR3 DNA reads as TGTGCCAGTAGTATTAGGGACGGACCCTACGAGCAGTACTTC. Its translation: CASSIRDGPYEQYF.

The genes are TRBV5-1 and TRBJ1-1; TRBD1 matches at 9 bases. After removal of 6 bases from V and 0 bases from J, the junction contained 9 bases not matched to a gene. CDR3 length: 16 residues. Germline V lookup: CDR1 SGHRS, CDR2 YFSETQ. CDR3 amino acids: CASTAGTGRLNTEAFF. The DNA for the CDR3 is TGCGCCAGCACCGCCGGGACAGGGAGGTTGAACACTGAAGCTTTCTTT.

The genes are TRBV9 and TRBJ1-6; D unclear. The germline V gene has CDR1 SGDLS and CDR2 YYNGEE. V was clipped by 2 bases and J by 9 bases, with 18 bases between them. This CDR3 has 16 amino acids. In DNA, the CDR3 is TGTGCCAGCAGCGTCGAAGGTCGGGGAGAAGGTTCACCCCTCCACTTT. Its translation is CASSVEGRGEGSPLHF. The variable domain in full, with the rest retrieved from reference TRBV9 and TRBJ1-6, is DSGVTQTPKHLITATGQRVTLRCSPRSGDLSVYWYQQSLDQGLQFLIQYYNGEERAKGNILERFSAQQFPDLHSELNLSSLELGDSALYFCASSVEGRGEGSPLHFGNGTRLTVT.

This clonotype has only a few counts. The chain links TRBV5-1 to TRBJ2-1, with D possibly TRBD1 on 6 matching bases. Trimming cost V 4 bases and J 1 base, with 12 bases left between them. CDR3 size: 15 residues. Germline V CDR1 and CDR2: SGHRS, YFSETQ. This CDR3 reads CASSTTGGSYNEQFF. The DNA for the CDR3 is TGCGCCAGCAGCACGACAGGCGGATCCTACAATGAGCAGTTCTTC.

This chain uses TRBV12-3 or TRBV12-4 with TRBJ1-2; D call uncertain. There are 14 residues in the CDR3. Trimming removed 6 bases at V and 4 bases at J, with 15 bases between. CDR3 bases: TGTGCCAGCAGCTCACAGATTCGTGGCTATGGCTACACCTTC. Translation: CASSSQIRGYGYTF.

This clonotype was detected a few times. This CDR3 reads CASSLRGRGETQYF. As DNA, the CDR3 is TGTGCCAGCAGTTTACGAGGGCGCGGGGAGACCCAGTACTTC. The genes are TRBV12-3 or TRBV12-4 and TRBJ2-5; TRBD2 is a possible D gene (5 bases). With 2 bases removed from V and 5 bases from J, the gap between germline ends came to 12 bases. This CDR3 spans 14 amino acids.

This chain links TRBV7-2 with TRBJ1-5; tentatively, D is TRBD1 (5 bases). The CDR3 extends over 14 amino acids. Germline V gene data show CDR1 as SGHTA and CDR2 as FQGNSA. Between the trimmed V and J ends, which lost 4 bases and 4 bases, there was a span of 11 bases. CDR3 amino acids: CASSYDRRNQPQHF. As DNA, the CDR3 is TGTGCCAGCAGCTACGACAGACGTAATCAGCCCCAGCATTTT.

There are a few counts of this clonotype. The genes are TRBV12-3 or TRBV12-4 and TRBJ1-1, with D possibly being TRBD1 (6 bases). This CDR3 contains 14 residues. The V end lost 6 bases, the J end lost 0 bases, and 11 bases lay between the germline ends. The CDR3 spells CASRSGTLNTEAFF. The CDR3 DNA is TGTGCCAGCAGATCCGGGACACTGAACACTGAAGCTTTCTTT.

V gene TRBV19 combines with J gene TRBJ2-3; weak D call: TRBD1 (6 bases). CDR3 length: 13 amino acids. V was cut by 7 bases and J by 5 bases, with 13 bases left in between. The germline V gene has CDR1 LNHDA and CDR2 SQIVND (reference sequence). CDR3 residues: CASTGRGGDTQYF. DNA of the CDR3: TGTGCCAGTACGGGACGAGGGGGAGATACGCAGTATTTT.

The chain is built from TRBV5-1 and TRBJ1-4; 8 bases match TRBD1. CDR1 is SGHRS, CDR2 YFSETQ, per germline. CDR3 size: 17 residues. V lost 4 bases and J lost 7; bases outside the gene matches: 15. DNA of the CDR3: TGCGCCAGCAGCATCGACAGGGGCCCCTCTCGCGGTGAAAAACTGTTTTTT. It codes for CASSIDRGPSRGEKLFF.

This chain connects TRBV11-2 to TRBJ2-3, with TRBD2 identical over 10 bases. Trimming at V came to 0 bases and at J to 3 bases, leaving 6 bases not matched to a gene. The CDR3 consists of 17 residues. Looked up from germline, CDR1 is SGHAT and CDR2 is FQNNGV. The DNA for the CDR3 is TGTGCCAGCAGCTTAGATTTTACTAGCGGGGTTACAGATACGCAGTATTTT. Translated, it gives CASSLDFTSGVTDTQYF. The full variable domain, rest sourced from reference TRBV11-2 and TRBJ2-3, is EAGVAQSPRYKIIEKRQSVAFWCNPISGHATLYWYQQILGQGPKLLIQFQNNGVVDDSQLPKDRFSAERLKGVDSTLKIQPAKLEDSAVYLCASSLDFTSGVTDTQYFGPGTRLTVL.

This sequence joins TRBV11-3 and TRBJ2-2; 9 nucleotides match TRBD1. The J segment lost 5 bases and the V segment lost 4 bases, leaving 8 bases of the junction unmatched. Germline V gene data show CDR1 as SGHNT and CDR2 as YENEEA. The CDR3 loop spans 16 amino acids. The CDR3, as DNA: TGTGCCAGCAGCTCCTGGACAGGGGCGGTTACCGGGGAGCTGTTTTTT. As protein: CASSSWTGAVTGELFF.

This chain connects TRBV12-3 or TRBV12-4 to TRBJ2-7, with D possibly TRBD2 on 6 matching bases. The CDR3 loop spans 15 amino acids. Trimming removed 6 bases at V and 3 bases at J, with 18 bases between. For the CDR3, the DNA is TGTGCCAGCAGACGGTTCGGGACTCAAGGCTACGAGCAGTACTTC. It specifies CASRRFGTQGYEQYF.